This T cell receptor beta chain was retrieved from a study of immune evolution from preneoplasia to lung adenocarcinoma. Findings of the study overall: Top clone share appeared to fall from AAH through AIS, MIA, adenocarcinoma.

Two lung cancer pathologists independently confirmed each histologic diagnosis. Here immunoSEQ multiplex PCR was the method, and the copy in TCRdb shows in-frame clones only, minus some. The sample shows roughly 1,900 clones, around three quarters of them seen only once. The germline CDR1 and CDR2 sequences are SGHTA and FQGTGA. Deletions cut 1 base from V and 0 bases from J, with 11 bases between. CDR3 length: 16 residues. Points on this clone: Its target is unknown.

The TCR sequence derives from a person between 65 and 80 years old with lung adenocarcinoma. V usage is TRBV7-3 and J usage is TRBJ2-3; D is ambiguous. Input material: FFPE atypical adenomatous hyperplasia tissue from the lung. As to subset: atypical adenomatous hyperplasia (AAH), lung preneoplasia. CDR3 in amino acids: CASSLISGPSTDTQYF. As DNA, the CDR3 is TGTGCCAGCAGCTTAATTTCGGGCCCTAGCACAGATACGCAGTATTTT. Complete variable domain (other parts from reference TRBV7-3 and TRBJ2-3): GAGVSQTPSNKVTEKGKYVELRCDPISGHTALYWYRQSLGQGPEFLIYFQGTGAADDSGLPNDRFFAVRPEGSVSTLKIQRTERGDSAVYLCASSLISGPSTDTQYFGPGTRLTVL.